This T cell receptor beta chain was captured in a study of T cell repertoires in cytomegalovirus infection. Across the whole study: Matching HLA type, along with CMV infection, was indicated by public TCR beta signatures. Whole-study results and caveats: Carriage of CMV together with the relevant HLA was identifiable through cumulative public TCR beta family frequency. The ex vivo response was dominated by HLA-C-restricted CMV-specific TCR beta clonotypes.

Each CDR3 protein gets one entry after TCRdb re-called the reads with MiXCR. The repertoire holds 100,000 or so distinct CDR3 sequences, 23% seen once, with about two fifths in the top ten. This CDR3 has 11 amino acids. Germline V gene sequence: CDR1 SNHLY, CDR2 FYNNEI. V dropped 6 bases and J dropped 7 bases, with 10 bases sitting between them. This clonotype was observed a few times. Its antigen is unidentified. Input material: CD8+ T cells from PBMCs. The chain recombines TRBV2 with TRBJ2-7; D is undetermined. This TCR derives from a human donor in good health (CMV status not recorded). Some clones in this sample may be carry-over from other donors' samples. CDR3 DNA sequence: TGTGCCAGCAGCGGTGGTCTTGAGCAGTACTTC. The encoded protein is CASSGGLEQYF.